This T cell receptor beta chain was sequenced during a study of CD4 and CD8 cells across lung adenocarcinoma regions. TCRdb reanalysed the PCR reads using MiXCR and keeps one entry per CDR3 protein. The sample shows fewer than 30,000 distinct CDR3 sequences, roughly half of them seen only once. In germline, CDR1 is MNHNS, CDR2 SASEGT. The CDR3 contains 14 residues. V shed 2 bases and J shed 0 bases, with 7 bases lying between them. The specimen sequenced was CD8+ T cells from the center of a lung tumor. This clonotype originated in a male donor with lung adenocarcinoma. The CD4 and CD8 labels of this study may be unreliable. V gene TRBV6-1 combines with J gene TRBJ1-2; D is unresolved. CDR3 region: CASSESGPNYGYTF. Here the CDR3 DNA reads TGTGCCAGCAGTGAATCGGGTCCTAACTATGGCTACACCTTC.